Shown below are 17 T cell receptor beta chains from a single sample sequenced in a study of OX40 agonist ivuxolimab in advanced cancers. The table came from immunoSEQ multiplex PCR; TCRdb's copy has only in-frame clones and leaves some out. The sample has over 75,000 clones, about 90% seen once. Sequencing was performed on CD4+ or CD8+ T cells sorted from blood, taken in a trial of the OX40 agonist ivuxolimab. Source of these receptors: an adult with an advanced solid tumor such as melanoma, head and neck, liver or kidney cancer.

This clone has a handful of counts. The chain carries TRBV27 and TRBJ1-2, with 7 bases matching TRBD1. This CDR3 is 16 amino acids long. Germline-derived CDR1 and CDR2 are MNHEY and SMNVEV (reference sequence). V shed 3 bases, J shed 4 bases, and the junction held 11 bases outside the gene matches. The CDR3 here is CASSFSGTAQIYGYTF. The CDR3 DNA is TGTGCCAGCAGTTTTTCCGGGACAGCTCAGATCTATGGCTACACCTTC.

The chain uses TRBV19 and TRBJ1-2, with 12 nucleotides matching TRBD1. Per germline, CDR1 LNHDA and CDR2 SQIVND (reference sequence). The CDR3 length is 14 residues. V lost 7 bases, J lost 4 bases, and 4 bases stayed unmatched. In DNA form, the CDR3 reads TGTGCCAGTATCGGGACAGGGGGCGGCTATGGCTACACCTTC. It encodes CASIGTGGGYGYTF.

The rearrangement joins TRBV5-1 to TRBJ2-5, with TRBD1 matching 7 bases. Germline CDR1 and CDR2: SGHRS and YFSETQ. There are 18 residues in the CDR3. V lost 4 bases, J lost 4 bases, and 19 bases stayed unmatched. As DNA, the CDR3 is TGCGCCAGCAGCCTCACCAAAGGGGGCCTGGGGGCGGGAGAGACCCAGTACTTC. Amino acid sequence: CASSLTKGGLGAGETQYF.

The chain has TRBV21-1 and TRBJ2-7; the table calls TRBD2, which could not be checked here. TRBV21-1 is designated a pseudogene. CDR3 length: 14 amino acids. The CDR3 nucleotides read TGTGCCAGCCTACTAGCGGGAGGAGTGTACGAGCAGTACGTC. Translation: CASLLAGGVYEQYV.

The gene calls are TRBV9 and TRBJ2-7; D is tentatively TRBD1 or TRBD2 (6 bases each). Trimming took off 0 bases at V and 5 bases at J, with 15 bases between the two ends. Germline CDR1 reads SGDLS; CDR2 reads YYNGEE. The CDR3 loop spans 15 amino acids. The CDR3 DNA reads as TGTGCCAGCAGCGTAGGAGGGGGGACGATCGACGAGCAGTACTTC. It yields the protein CASSVGGGTIDEQYF.

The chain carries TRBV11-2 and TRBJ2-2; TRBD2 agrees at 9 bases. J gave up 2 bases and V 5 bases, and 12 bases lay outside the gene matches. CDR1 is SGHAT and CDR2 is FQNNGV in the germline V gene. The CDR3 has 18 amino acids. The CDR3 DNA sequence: TGTGCCAGCAGCCAAAATAGAGGGACTAGCCTTAACACCGGGGAGCTGTTTTTT. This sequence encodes CASSQNRGTSLNTGELFF.

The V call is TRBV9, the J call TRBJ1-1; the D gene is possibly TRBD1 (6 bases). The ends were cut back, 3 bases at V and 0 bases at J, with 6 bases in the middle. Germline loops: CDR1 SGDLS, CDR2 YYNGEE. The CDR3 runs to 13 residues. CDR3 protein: CASSGTVNTEAFF. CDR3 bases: TGTGCCAGCAGCGGGACAGTGAACACTGAAGCTTTCTTT.

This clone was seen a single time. The CDR3 DNA reads TGTGCCTGGACCAAACCCCTAGCGGGTATCACAGATACGCAGTATTTT. This encodes CAWTKPLAGITDTQYF. The rearrangement joins TRBV30 to TRBJ2-3; 8 nucleotides align to TRBD2. The CDR3 is 16 amino acids. Germline V gives CDR1 GTSNPN, CDR2 SVGIG (reference sequence). The J segment lost 2 bases and the V segment lost 4 bases, leaving 11 bases of the junction unmatched.

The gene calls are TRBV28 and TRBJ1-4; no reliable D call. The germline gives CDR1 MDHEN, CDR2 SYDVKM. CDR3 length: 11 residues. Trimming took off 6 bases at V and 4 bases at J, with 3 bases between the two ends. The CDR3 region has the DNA TGTGCCAGCAGATTTAATGAAAAACTGTTTTTT. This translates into CASRFNEKLFF.

This chain's CDR3 is CASSLAGRTEAFF. The CDR3 DNA reads as TGTGCCAGCAGCTTGGCAGGGCGCACTGAAGCTTTCTTT. The J gene is TRBJ1-1, the V gene TRBV5-4; weak D call: TRBD1 (5 bases). CDR1 and CDR2 from the germline V gene are SGHNT and YYREEE (reference sequence). Trimming removed 0 bases at V and 4 bases at J, with 7 bases between. The CDR3 extends over 13 amino acids.

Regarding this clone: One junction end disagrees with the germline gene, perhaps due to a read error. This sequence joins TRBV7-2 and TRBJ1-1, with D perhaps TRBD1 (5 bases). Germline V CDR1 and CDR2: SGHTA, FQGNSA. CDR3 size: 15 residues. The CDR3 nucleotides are TGTGCCAGCAGCTTCCGCGGGGCTTCGAACGCTGAAGCTTTCTTT. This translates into CASSFRGASNAEAFF.

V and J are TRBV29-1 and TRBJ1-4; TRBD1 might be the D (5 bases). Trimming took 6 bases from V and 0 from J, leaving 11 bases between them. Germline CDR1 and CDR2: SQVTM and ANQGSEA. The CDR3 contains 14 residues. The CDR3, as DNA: TGCAGCGTGGGGACGAAATCAACTAATGAAAAACTGTTTTTT. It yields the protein CSVGTKSTNEKLFF.

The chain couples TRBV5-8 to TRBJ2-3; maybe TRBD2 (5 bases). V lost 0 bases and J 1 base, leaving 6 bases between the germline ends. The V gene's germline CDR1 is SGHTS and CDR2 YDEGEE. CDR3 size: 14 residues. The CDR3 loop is CASSLVRGTDTQYF. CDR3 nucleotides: TGTGCCAGCAGCTTGGTGCGGGGCACAGATACGCAGTATTTT. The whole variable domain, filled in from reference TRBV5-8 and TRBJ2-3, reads EAGVTQSPTHLIKTRGQQATLRCSPISGHTSVYWYQQALGLGLQFLLWYDEGEERNRGNFPPRFSGRQFPNYSSELNVNALELEDSALYLCASSLVRGTDTQYFGPGTRLTVL.

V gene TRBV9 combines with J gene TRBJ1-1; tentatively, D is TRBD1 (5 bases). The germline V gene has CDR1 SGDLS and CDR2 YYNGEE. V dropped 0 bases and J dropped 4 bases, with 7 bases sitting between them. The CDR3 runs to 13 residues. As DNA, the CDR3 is TGTGCCAGCAGCGTAGATGGGGGCACTGAAGCTTTCTTT. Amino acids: CASSVDGGTEAFF.

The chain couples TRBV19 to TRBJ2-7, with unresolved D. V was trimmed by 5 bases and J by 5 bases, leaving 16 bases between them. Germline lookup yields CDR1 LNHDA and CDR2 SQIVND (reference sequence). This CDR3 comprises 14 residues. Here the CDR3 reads CASSPTDRSHEQYF. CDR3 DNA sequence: TGTGCCAGTAGTCCGACGGATAGGAGTCACGAGCAGTACTTC.

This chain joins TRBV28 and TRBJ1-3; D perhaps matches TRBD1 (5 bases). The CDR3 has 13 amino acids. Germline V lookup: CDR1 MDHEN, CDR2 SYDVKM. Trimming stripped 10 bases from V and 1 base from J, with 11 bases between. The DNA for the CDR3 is TGTGCCACCCGACCAGGGTCTGGAAACACCATATATTTT. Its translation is CATRPGSGNTIYF. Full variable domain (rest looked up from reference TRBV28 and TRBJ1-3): DVKVTQSSRYLVKRTGEKVFLECVQDMDHENMFWYRQDPGLGLRLIYFSYDVKMKEKGDIPEGYSVSREKKERFSLILESASTNQTSMYLCATRPGSGNTIYFGEGSWLTVV.

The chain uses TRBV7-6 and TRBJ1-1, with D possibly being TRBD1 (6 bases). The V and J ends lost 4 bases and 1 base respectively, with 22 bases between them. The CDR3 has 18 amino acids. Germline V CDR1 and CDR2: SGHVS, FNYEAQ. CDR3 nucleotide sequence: TGTGCCAGCAGCTACACTACCTGGGGGGGGCGCGAGAACACTGAAGCTTTCTTT. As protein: CASSYTTWGGRENTEAFF.